This TCR beta chain stems from a study of cytomegalovirus exposure and HLA in healthy donors. Study-level background: Tens of millions of unique TCR sequences came from HLA-typed donors in an early release.

PCR used 60 Vbeta primers and 13 Jbeta primers. Here immunoSEQ multiplex PCR was the method, and the copy in TCRdb shows in-frame clones only, minus some. The table lists more than 85,000 clones, 78% of them singletons. At sampling all donors were nominally healthy, likely with unrecorded immune exposures. Germline values: CDR1 LNHDA, CDR2 SQIVND (reference sequence). The CDR3 sequence is 13 residues long. Deletions cut 3 bases from V and 4 bases from J, with 9 bases between. The sequence was obtained from a man aged 30 to 39 in good health and CMV-seronegative. The J gene is TRBJ1-2, the V gene TRBV19; the D is unclear. The sequencing sample was made of PBMCs. The CDR3 sequence: CASSIPGVYGYTF. CDR3 coding DNA: TGTGCCAGTAGTATCCCGGGAGTCTATGGCTACACCTTC.